A selection of T cell receptor beta chains follows, all from one sample in a study of cytomegalovirus exposure and HLA in healthy donors. The assay was immunoSEQ multiplex PCR, and TCRdb's table has in-frame clones only and misses some. The sample contains 99,000 or so clones, about three quarters of which appear only once. What was sequenced was PBMCs. These receptors came from a male donor in good health and CMV-seronegative. CDR3s include the opening cysteine and the closing phenylalanine or tryptophan. A D gene is named only where the DNA matches it firmly. The size entry is marked missing in some rows and otherwise reads once, few, many or a size class.

clone_size d_call j_call v_call cdr3_aa cdr3_nt
NA NA TRBJ2-5 TRBV18 CASSPRTVMLGTQYF TGTGCCAGCTCACCTCGAACGGTCATGCTAGGGACCCAGTACTTC
NA NA TRBJ2-7 TRBV6-5 CASSYSYPGHYEQYF TGTGCCAGCAGTTACTCTTATCCGGGACATTACGAGCAGTACTTC
NA NA TRBJ2-7 TRBV6-6 CASSYSGGGEQYF TGTGCCAGCAGTTACTCCGGGGGAGGTGAGCAGTACTTC
NA TRBD2 TRBJ2-3 TRBV5-1 CASGSSLLAGGGSWSDTQYF TGCGCCAGCGGGTCCTCTTTACTAGCGGGAGGCGGTAGTTGGTCAGATACGCAGTATTTT
few TRBD1 TRBJ2-7 TRBV30 CAWSPSPGTGPYEQYF TGTGCCTGGAGCCCTAGCCCCGGGACAGGGCCCTACGAGCAGTACTTC
NA TRBD1 TRBJ2-2 TRBV5-1 CASSSRTGVNTGELFF TGCGCCAGCAGCTCAAGGACAGGGGTGAACACCGGGGAGCTGTTTTTT
NA TRBD2 TRBJ2-7 TRBV27 CASSLRGTSGSSYEQYF TGTGCCAGCAGTTTAAGAGGGACTAGCGGGAGCTCCTACGAGCAGTACTTC
NA NA TRBJ2-3 TRBV19 CASKGGADTDTQYF TGTGCCAGTAAGGGCGGAGCGGACACAGATACGCAGTATTTT
once NA TRBJ2-7 TRBV5-6 CASERRDSYEQYF TGTGCCAGCGAAAGGCGGGACTCCTACGAGCAGTACTTC
NA TRBD1 TRBJ2-1 TRBV5-1 CASSPGQGTDEQFF TGCGCCAGCAGCCCGGGACAGGGGACCGATGAGCAGTTCTTC
NA TRBD2 TRBJ2-2 TRBV27 CASTMPRPGLAGGPNTGELFF TGTGCCAGCACAATGCCCCGTCCGGGACTAGCGGGAGGGCCGAACACCGGGGAGCTGTTTTTT
NA NA TRBJ1-1 TRBV30 CAWSVSGPEIAFF TGTGCCTGGAGTGTAAGTGGGCCAGAGATAGCTTTCTTT
few NA TRBJ2-5 TRBV6-5 CASSYGGAGETQYF TGTGCCAGCAGTTACGGGGGGGCCGGGGAGACCCAGTACTTC
few NA TRBJ2-2 TRBV5-1 CASREIQLTGELFF TGCGCCAGCAGAGAGATACAGCTTACCGGGGAGCTGTTTTTT
NA TRBD2 TRBJ2-1 TRBV11-3 CASSSNLAGEFYNEQFF TGTGCCAGCAGCTCCAACCTAGCGGGAGAGTTCTACAATGAGCAGTTCTTC
NA TRBD1 TRBJ2-7 TRBV11-2 CASKKGDRMSYEQYF TGTGCCAGCAAAAAGGGGGACAGGATGTCCTACGAGCAGTACTTC
NA NA TRBJ2-7 TRBV20-1 CSASEVPQQYF TGCAGTGCTAGTGAGGTCCCCCAGCAGTACTTC
NA TRBD1 TRBJ2-1 TRBV29-1 CSARQGSQQFF TGCAGCGCCCGACAGGGTAGTCAGCAGTTCTTC
NA TRBD2 TRBJ2-1 TRBV9 CASSKRGSHGGEQFF TGTGCCAGCAGCAAGCGGGGATCTCATGGGGGTGAGCAGTTCTTC
NA NA TRBJ2-3 TRBV29-1 CSVAGADSTDTQYF TGCAGCGTTGCAGGGGCGGATAGCACAGATACGCAGTATTTT
NA NA TRBJ1-1 TRBV19 CASSVGKFGTEAFF TGTGCCAGTAGTGTCGGGAAGTTTGGCACTGAAGCTTTCTTT
NA NA TRBJ2-5 TRBV7-9 CASSSTDLGPRRETQYF TGTGCCAGCAGCTCCACTGACCTCGGCCCTAGGAGGGAGACCCAGTACTTC
few NA TRBJ2-2 TRBV29-1 CSVDRTGELFF TGCAGCGTTGACAGGACCGGGGAGCTGTTTTTT
NA NA TRBJ2-5 TRBV23-1 CASTFQAGDRYQETQYF TGCGCCAGCACCTTTCAAGCCGGAGACCGGTACCAAGAGACCCAGTACTTC
NA NA TRBJ2-1 TRBV30 CASWVKTTYNEQFF TGTGCCTCCTGGGTGAAGACTACCTACAATGAGCAGTTCTTC
NA NA TRBJ2-2 TRBV19 CASSSDTGELFF TGTGCCAGTAGTTCAGACACCGGGGAGCTGTTTTTT
NA NA TRBJ2-7 TRBV21-1 CASKSGPLTYEQYF TGTGCCAGCAAAAGCGGGCCACTAACCTACGAGCAGTACTTC
NA TRBD1 TRBJ2-7 TRBV18 CASSPGQGAHEQYF TGTGCCAGCTCACCTGGCCAGGGGGCTCACGAGCAGTACTTC
few TRBD1 TRBJ1-1 TRBV29-1 CSVVGQGNTEAFF TGCAGCGTGGTGGGACAGGGGAACACTGAAGCTTTCTTT
NA TRBD1 TRBJ2-7 TRBV7-9 CASSPIGTGGRYEQYF TGTGCCAGCAGCCCAATAGGGACAGGGGGACGATACGAGCAGTACTTC